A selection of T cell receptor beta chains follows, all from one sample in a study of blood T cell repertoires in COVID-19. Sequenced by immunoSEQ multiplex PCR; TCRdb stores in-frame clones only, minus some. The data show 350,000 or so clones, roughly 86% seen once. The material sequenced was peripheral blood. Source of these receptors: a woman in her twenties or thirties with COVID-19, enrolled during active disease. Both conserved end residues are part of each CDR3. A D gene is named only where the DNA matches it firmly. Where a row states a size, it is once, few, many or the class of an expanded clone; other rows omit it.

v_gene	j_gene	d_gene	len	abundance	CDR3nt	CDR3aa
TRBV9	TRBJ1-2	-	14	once	TGTGCCAGCAGCGCAGCCGGCGGGGTTTATGGCTACACCTTC	CASSAAGGVYGYTF
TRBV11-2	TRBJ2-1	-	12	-	TGTGCCAGCAGCTTACCATACAATGAGCAGTTCTTC	CASSLPYNEQFF
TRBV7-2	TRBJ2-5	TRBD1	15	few	TGTGCCAGCAGCACCCGACAGGGGATGAGAGAGACCCAGTACTTC	CASSTRQGMRETQYF
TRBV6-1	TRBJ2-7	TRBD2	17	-	TGTGCCAGCAGTGAGCGGGCTAGCGGGAGTAGGGCCTACGAGCAGTACTTC	CASSERASGSRAYEQYF
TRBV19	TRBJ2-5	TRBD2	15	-	TGTGCCAGTAGTATCTCTAGCGGGAGGATGGAGACCCAGTACTTC	CASSISSGRMETQYF
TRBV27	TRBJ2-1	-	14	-	TGTGCCAGCAGTTATAGGACAGTCTACAATGAGCAGTTCTTC	CASSYRTVYNEQFF
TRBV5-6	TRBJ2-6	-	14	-	TGTGCCAGCAGAGGGGTCTCTGGGGCCAACGTCCTGACTTTC	CASRGVSGANVLTF
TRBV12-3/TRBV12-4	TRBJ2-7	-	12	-	TGTGCCAGCAGCCCGACTAGAAACGAGCAGTACTTC	CASSPTRNEQYF
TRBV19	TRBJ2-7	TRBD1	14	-	TGTGCCAGTACCAGACGACAGGGCGCCTACGAGCAGTACTTC	CASTRRQGAYEQYF
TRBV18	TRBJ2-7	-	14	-	TGTGCCAGCTCACCCGAACAGGGATCCTACGAGCAGTACTTC	CASSPEQGSYEQYF
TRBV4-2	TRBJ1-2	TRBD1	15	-	TGTGCCAGCAGAGGTTCGGGACAGGGGGTTGGTGGCTACACCTTC	CASRGSGQGVGGYTF
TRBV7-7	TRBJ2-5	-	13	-	TGTGCTAGCAGCCCTGCCAGTCCAGGGACCCAGTACTTC	CASSPASPGTQYF
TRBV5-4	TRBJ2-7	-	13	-	TGTGCCAGCAGCTTGCCAGGGGCCTACGAGCAGTACTTC	CASSLPGAYEQYF
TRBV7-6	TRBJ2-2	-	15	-	TGTGCCAGCAGCCTTACTAGATCTGGGACCGGGGAGCTGTTTTTT	CASSLTRSGTGELFF
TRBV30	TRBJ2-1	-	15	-	TGTGCCTGGAGTGTCAGTTGGTCAGATCTCAATGAGCAGTTCTTC	CAWSVSWSDLNEQFF
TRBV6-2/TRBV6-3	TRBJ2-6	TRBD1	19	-	TGTGCCAGCAGTTACTTGGTCGGGACAGGTTCGAGTGGGGCCAACGTCCTGACTTTC	CASSYLVGTGSSGANVLTF
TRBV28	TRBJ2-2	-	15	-	TGTGCCTGCCGTCCAGACACGAGGAACACCGGGGAGCTGTTTTTT	CACRPDTRNTGELFF
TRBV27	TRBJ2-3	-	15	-	TGTGCCACCAAACCCTGGGGGCAGAGCACAGATACGCAGTATTTT	CATKPWGQSTDTQYF
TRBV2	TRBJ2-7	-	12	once	TGTGCCAGCAGCCATCAGGTCTACGAGCAGTACTTC	CASSHQVYEQYF
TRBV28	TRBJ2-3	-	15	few	TGTGCCAGCAGTTTACAGGGGGGCAGCACAGATACGCAGTATTTT	CASSLQGGSTDTQYF
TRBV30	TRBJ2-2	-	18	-	TGTGCCTGGACCTCTCCGTTCGGGGGGCTGTATCGAACCGGGGAGCTGTTTTTT	CAWTSPFGGLYRTGELFF
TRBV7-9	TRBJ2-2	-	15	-	TGTGCCAGCAGCTTCTACACTAGAATCCACGGGGAGCTGTTTTTT	CASSFYTRIHGELFF
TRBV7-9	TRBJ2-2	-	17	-	TGTGCCAGCAGCTTAGCTCTCGGTCTAGCTCGCACCGGGGAGCTGTTTTTT	CASSLALGLARTGELFF
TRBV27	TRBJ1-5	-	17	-	TGTGCCAGCAGTCCGATTAAGGGGGATTATAGCAATCAGCCCCAGCATTTT	CASSPIKGDYSNQPQHF
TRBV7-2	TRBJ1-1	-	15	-	TGTGCCAGCAGCTTAGAGGGGAGGGGCGTCACTGAAGCTTTCTTT	CASSLEGRGVTEAFF
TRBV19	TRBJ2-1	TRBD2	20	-	TGTGCCAGTAAAAGTTCCTGGGGCGCGAAGGGACTAGCGGACTACAATGAGCAGTTCTTC	CASKSSWGAKGLADYNEQFF
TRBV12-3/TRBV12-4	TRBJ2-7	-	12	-	TGTGCCAGCAGTCGAACCTACTACGAGCAGTACTTC	CASSRTYYEQYF
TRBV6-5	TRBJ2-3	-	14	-	TGTGCCAGCGGTAGGGGGACGGGCACAGATACGCAGTATTTT	CASGRGTGTDTQYF
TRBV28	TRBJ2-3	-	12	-	TGTGCCAGTCGGACTAGCACAGATACGCAGTATTTT	CASRTSTDTQYF
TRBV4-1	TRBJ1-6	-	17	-	TGCGCCAGCAGCCAAGTTTCCGCAGGGATCTATAATTCACCCCTCCACTTT	CASSQVSAGIYNSPLHF